The rows below give T cell receptor beta chains drawn from one sample of a study of blood T cell repertoires in COVID-19. The method was immunoSEQ multiplex PCR; TCRdb's version includes in-frame clones alone and lacks a portion of them. The sample carries around 57,000 clones, more than 80% recorded once. Sequenced: peripheral blood. The receptors shown here come from a human donor with active COVID-19. The donor label of this sample is uncertain. CDR3s include the opening cysteine and the closing phenylalanine or tryptophan. Fields, in order: V gene, J gene, CDR3 length, D gene, clone size, CDR3 protein, CDR3 DNA. D genes are given only for firm matches. The size of a clone is reported for some rows only, either as once, few or many, or as a class for expanded clones.

v_call: TRBV6-6
j_call: TRBJ2-1
cdr3_length: 14
d_call: TRBD1
clone_size: -
cdr3_aa: CASKRDRSYNEQFF
cdr3_nt: TGTGCCAGCAAACGGGACAGGAGCTACAATGAGCAGTTCTTC

v_call: TRBV11-2
j_call: TRBJ2-2
cdr3_length: 13
d_call: -
clone_size: once
cdr3_aa: CASSILITGELFF
cdr3_nt: TGTGCCAGCAGCATACTAATCACCGGGGAGCTGTTTTTT

v_call: TRBV18
j_call: TRBJ2-7
cdr3_length: 16
d_call: -
clone_size: -
cdr3_aa: CASSPLAGGRADEQYF
cdr3_nt: TGTGCCAGCTCACCACTTGCCGGGGGGCGAGCAGACGAGCAGTACTTC

v_call: TRBV19
j_call: TRBJ1-2
cdr3_length: 14
d_call: -
clone_size: -
cdr3_aa: CASSISQAGYGYTF
cdr3_nt: TGTGCCAGTAGTATTTCCCAGGCAGGCTATGGCTACACCTTC

v_call: TRBV7-2
j_call: TRBJ2-7
cdr3_length: 18
d_call: TRBD2
clone_size: -
cdr3_aa: CASSLGQGGLAGVYEQYF
cdr3_nt: TGTGCCAGCAGCTTGGGACAGGGGGGACTAGCGGGGGTCTACGAGCAGTACTTC

v_call: TRBV14
j_call: TRBJ2-5
cdr3_length: 18
d_call: TRBD1
clone_size: -
cdr3_aa: CASSQDRAGGDIQETQYF
cdr3_nt: TGTGCCAGCAGCCAAGACAGGGCAGGGGGCGACATACAAGAGACCCAGTACTTC

v_call: TRBV9
j_call: TRBJ1-5
cdr3_length: 12
d_call: -
clone_size: -
cdr3_aa: CASSPGDQPQHF
cdr3_nt: TGTGCCAGCAGCCCAGGCGATCAGCCCCAGCATTTT

v_call: TRBV28
j_call: TRBJ2-2
cdr3_length: 16
d_call: TRBD2
clone_size: -
cdr3_aa: CASSLVSGTNTGELFF
cdr3_nt: TGTGCCAGCAGTTTAGTAAGCGGGACGAACACCGGGGAGCTGTTTTTT

v_call: TRBV21-1
j_call: TRBJ2-4
cdr3_length: 16
d_call: -
clone_size: -
cdr3_aa: CASSTPRKPAKNIQYF
cdr3_nt: TGTGCCAGCAGCACCCCGCGTAAGCCAGCCAAAAACATTCAGTACTTC

v_call: TRBV2
j_call: TRBJ1-2
cdr3_length: 15
d_call: -
clone_size: -
cdr3_aa: CASSDLRGINYGYTF
cdr3_nt: TGTGCCAGCAGTGATTTGAGAGGCATCAACTATGGCTACACCTTC

v_call: TRBV9
j_call: TRBJ1-1
cdr3_length: 16
d_call: -
clone_size: once
cdr3_aa: CASSVVQKGGNTEAFF
cdr3_nt: TGTGCCAGCAGCGTAGTCCAAAAGGGAGGGAACACTGAAGCTTTCTTT

v_call: TRBV5-6
j_call: TRBJ2-5
cdr3_length: 16
d_call: -
clone_size: once
cdr3_aa: CASSLAPGAWEETQYF
cdr3_nt: TGTGCCAGCAGCTTGGCACCAGGGGCGTGGGAAGAGACCCAGTACTTC

v_call: TRBV9
j_call: TRBJ2-6
cdr3_length: 18
d_call: -
clone_size: -
cdr3_aa: CASSEAPWTSSGANVLTF
cdr3_nt: TGTGCCAGCAGCGAGGCCCCATGGACATCTTCTGGGGCCAACGTCCTGACTTTC

v_call: TRBV7-9
j_call: TRBJ1-1
cdr3_length: 14
d_call: -
clone_size: -
cdr3_aa: CASSLGQLNTEAFF
cdr3_nt: TGTGCCAGCAGCTTAGGCCAGTTGAACACTGAAGCTTTCTTT

v_call: TRBV5-6
j_call: TRBJ1-2
cdr3_length: 14
d_call: -
clone_size: -
cdr3_aa: CASSLVPINYGYTF
cdr3_nt: TGTGCCAGCAGCTTGGTCCCTATTAACTATGGCTACACCTTC

v_call: TRBV9
j_call: TRBJ2-5
cdr3_length: 16
d_call: TRBD2
clone_size: -
cdr3_aa: CASSVGSAGGPETQYF
cdr3_nt: TGTGCCAGCAGCGTAGGATCAGCGGGGGGGCCGGAGACCCAGTACTTC

v_call: TRBV5-1
j_call: TRBJ2-1
cdr3_length: 12
d_call: TRBD2
clone_size: -
cdr3_aa: CASSAGGNEQFF
cdr3_nt: TGCGCCAGCAGCGCCGGGGGGAATGAGCAGTTCTTC

v_call: TRBV9
j_call: TRBJ2-7
cdr3_length: 13
d_call: -
clone_size: -
cdr3_aa: CASSLRNGGEQYF
cdr3_nt: TGTGCCAGCAGCCTCCGAAACGGGGGCGAGCAGTACTTC

v_call: TRBV28
j_call: TRBJ2-7
cdr3_length: 14
d_call: TRBD1
clone_size: -
cdr3_aa: CASSPSGQFYEQYF
cdr3_nt: TGTGCCAGCAGTCCCTCGGGACAGTTCTACGAGCAGTACTTC

v_call: TRBV10-2
j_call: TRBJ2-2
cdr3_length: 18
d_call: TRBD2
clone_size: -
cdr3_aa: CASSESKIAGPNTGELFF
cdr3_nt: TGCGCCAGCAGTGAGTCGAAAATAGCGGGCCCTAACACCGGGGAGCTGTTTTTT

v_call: TRBV11-2
j_call: TRBJ2-1
cdr3_length: 16
d_call: TRBD2
clone_size: -
cdr3_aa: CASSSSGGLFTNEQFF
cdr3_nt: TGTGCCAGCAGCTCATCGGGGGGTTTGTTTACGAATGAGCAGTTCTTC

v_call: TRBV13
j_call: TRBJ2-5
cdr3_length: 14
d_call: -
clone_size: -
cdr3_aa: CASSSGQTGETQYF
cdr3_nt: TGTGCCAGCAGCTCTGGACAGACCGGGGAGACCCAGTACTTC

v_call: TRBV7-2
j_call: TRBJ2-5
cdr3_length: 17
d_call: TRBD2
clone_size: -
cdr3_aa: CASSTTSGGPGGKTQYF
cdr3_nt: TGTGCCAGCAGCACGACTAGCGGGGGGCCGGGCGGAAAGACCCAGTACTTC

v_call: TRBV4-2
j_call: TRBJ1-2
cdr3_length: 17
d_call: -
clone_size: -
cdr3_aa: CASSRGEGERANYGYTF
cdr3_nt: TGTGCCAGCAGCCGAGGGGAGGGGGAGAGAGCTAACTATGGCTACACCTTC

v_call: TRBV4-3
j_call: TRBJ2-3
cdr3_length: 15
d_call: TRBD2
clone_size: -
cdr3_aa: CASSQGLAGGDTQYF
cdr3_nt: TGCGCCAGCAGCCAAGGACTAGCGGGGGGGGATACGCAGTATTTT

v_call: TRBV5-4
j_call: TRBJ2-5
cdr3_length: 15
d_call: TRBD2
clone_size: -
cdr3_aa: CASSLRLAGEETQYF
cdr3_nt: TGTGCCAGCAGCCTACGACTAGCGGGAGAAGAGACCCAGTACTTC

v_call: TRBV19
j_call: TRBJ2-5
cdr3_length: 16
d_call: -
clone_size: -
cdr3_aa: CASSILHQKRQETQYF
cdr3_nt: TGTGCCAGTAGTATCTTGCACCAGAAGAGGCAAGAGACCCAGTACTTC

v_call: TRBV5-8
j_call: TRBJ2-7
cdr3_length: 15
d_call: -
clone_size: -
cdr3_aa: CASSLAPGRSYEQYF
cdr3_nt: TGTGCCAGCAGCTTGGCACCAGGGCGATCCTACGAGCAGTACTTC

v_call: TRBV9
j_call: TRBJ2-1
cdr3_length: 15
d_call: -
clone_size: few
cdr3_aa: CASSSPGNTYNEQFF
cdr3_nt: TGTGCCAGCAGCTCCCCGGGAAACACCTACAATGAGCAGTTCTTC

v_call: TRBV5-1
j_call: TRBJ1-1
cdr3_length: 13
d_call: TRBD1
clone_size: -
cdr3_aa: CASSSTGIPEAFF
cdr3_nt: TGCGCCAGCAGCTCGACAGGGATCCCTGAAGCTTTCTTT

v_call: TRBV27
j_call: TRBJ2-7
cdr3_length: 14
d_call: TRBD2
clone_size: -
cdr3_aa: CASSLSGRAYEQYF
cdr3_nt: TGTGCCAGCAGTCTTAGCGGGAGGGCCTACGAGCAGTACTTC

v_call: TRBV7-9
j_call: TRBJ1-2
cdr3_length: 19
d_call: -
clone_size: -
cdr3_aa: CASSLALLTGKSANYGYTF
cdr3_nt: TGTGCCAGCAGCTTAGCCCTCTTGACAGGAAAGTCCGCTAACTATGGCTACACCTTC

v_call: TRBV5-1
j_call: TRBJ2-5
cdr3_length: 15
d_call: -
clone_size: -
cdr3_aa: CASSLDLGSQETQYF
cdr3_nt: TGCGCCAGCAGCTTGGATTTGGGCTCGCAAGAGACCCAGTACTTC

v_call: TRBV6-5
j_call: TRBJ2-5
cdr3_length: 14
d_call: TRBD1
clone_size: -
cdr3_aa: CASSLTGDGKTQYF
cdr3_nt: TGTGCCAGCAGTTTGACAGGGGACGGAAAGACCCAGTACTTC

v_call: TRBV6-5
j_call: TRBJ2-7
cdr3_length: 15
d_call: -
clone_size: -
cdr3_aa: CASRVRGQGGYEQYF
cdr3_nt: TGTGCCAGCAGAGTGAGGGGGCAGGGAGGCTACGAGCAGTACTTC

v_call: TRBV4-2
j_call: TRBJ2-7
cdr3_length: 14
d_call: TRBD2
clone_size: -
cdr3_aa: CASSPTSGTYEQYF
cdr3_nt: TGTGCCAGCAGCCCGACTAGCGGAACCTACGAGCAGTACTTC

v_call: TRBV4-3
j_call: TRBJ2-1
cdr3_length: 18
d_call: -
clone_size: -
cdr3_aa: CASSQRLQGGRSYNEQFF
cdr3_nt: TGCGCCAGCAGCCAAAGATTGCAAGGGGGACGCTCTTACAATGAGCAGTTCTTC

v_call: TRBV21-1
j_call: TRBJ2-2
cdr3_length: 17
d_call: -
clone_size: -
cdr3_aa: CASSNCDNPTNTGELFF
cdr3_nt: TGTGCCAGCAGCAATTGCGACAATCCCACGAACACCGGGGAGCTGTTTTTT

v_call: TRBV6-5
j_call: TRBJ2-3
cdr3_length: 16
d_call: -
clone_size: -
cdr3_aa: CASSSWASRHPDTQYF
cdr3_nt: TGTGCCAGCAGTTCCTGGGCCTCCCGCCATCCAGATACGCAGTATTTT

v_call: TRBV10-3
j_call: TRBJ1-4
cdr3_length: 14
d_call: TRBD1
clone_size: -
cdr3_aa: CAISVRGRDEKLFF
cdr3_nt: TGTGCCATCAGTGTAAGGGGGCGCGATGAAAAACTGTTTTTT

v_call: TRBV5-4
j_call: TRBJ2-6
cdr3_length: 17
d_call: -
clone_size: -
cdr3_aa: CASPENRSSSGANVLTF
cdr3_nt: TGTGCCAGCCCCGAAAACAGGTCTTCCTCTGGGGCCAACGTCCTGACTTTC

v_call: TRBV4-2
j_call: TRBJ1-4
cdr3_length: 15
d_call: -
clone_size: -
cdr3_aa: CASSPPGSTNEKLFF
cdr3_nt: TGTGCCAGCAGCCCGCCAGGTTCAACTAATGAAAAACTGTTTTTT

v_call: TRBV6-5
j_call: TRBJ1-3
cdr3_length: 15
d_call: -
clone_size: once
cdr3_aa: CASSNTGSSGNTIYF
cdr3_nt: TGTGCCAGCAGTAATACAGGTTCCTCTGGAAACACCATATATTTT

v_call: TRBV5-1
j_call: TRBJ1-1
cdr3_length: 14
d_call: -
clone_size: -
cdr3_aa: CASSLAAGSTEAFF
cdr3_nt: TGCGCCAGCAGCTTGGCCGCGGGAAGCACTGAAGCTTTCTTT

v_call: TRBV18
j_call: TRBJ2-2
cdr3_length: 18
d_call: -
clone_size: -
cdr3_aa: CASSPPTNSTVNTGELFF
cdr3_nt: TGTGCCAGCTCACCACCCACTAATTCGACAGTTAACACCGGGGAGCTGTTTTTT

v_call: TRBV30
j_call: TRBJ2-7
cdr3_length: 12
d_call: -
clone_size: -
cdr3_aa: CAWSGMGYEQYF
cdr3_nt: TGTGCCTGGTCAGGGATGGGGTACGAGCAGTACTTC

v_call: TRBV11-2
j_call: TRBJ2-7
cdr3_length: 18
d_call: -
clone_size: -
cdr3_aa: CASSLGNSGTFGFYEQYF
cdr3_nt: TGTGCCAGCAGCTTAGGTAACTCCGGGACTTTTGGTTTCTACGAGCAGTACTTC

v_call: TRBV27
j_call: TRBJ2-5
cdr3_length: 13
d_call: -
clone_size: -
cdr3_aa: CASSLRTEETQYF
cdr3_nt: TGTGCCAGCAGTCTTCGGACAGAAGAGACCCAGTACTTC

v_call: TRBV7-2
j_call: TRBJ1-1
cdr3_length: 15
d_call: TRBD1
clone_size: -
cdr3_aa: CASSLDRGPNTEAFF
cdr3_nt: TGTGCCAGCAGCTTAGACAGGGGACCGAACACTGAAGCTTTCTTT

v_call: TRBV4-1
j_call: TRBJ1-6
cdr3_length: 14
d_call: -
clone_size: -
cdr3_aa: CASSQPPAGSPLHF
cdr3_nt: TGCGCCAGCAGCCAACCCCCCGCGGGTTCACCCCTCCACTTT

v_call: TRBV27
j_call: TRBJ2-7
cdr3_length: 14
d_call: TRBD1
clone_size: -
cdr3_aa: CASSDRQGSDEQYF
cdr3_nt: TGTGCCAGCAGTGATCGACAGGGAAGCGACGAGCAGTACTTC

v_call: TRBV27
j_call: TRBJ2-5
cdr3_length: 18
d_call: TRBD2
clone_size: -
cdr3_aa: CASSPGTSGGAWQETQYF
cdr3_nt: TGTGCCAGCAGTCCCGGGACTAGCGGGGGGGCCTGGCAAGAGACCCAGTACTTC

v_call: TRBV9
j_call: TRBJ1-4
cdr3_length: 15
d_call: -
clone_size: -
cdr3_aa: CASSVTPGANEKLFF
cdr3_nt: TGTGCCAGCAGCGTGACACCGGGGGCTAATGAAAAACTGTTTTTT